This TCR beta chain originates from a study of Graves' ophthalmopathy and Graves' hyperthyroidism. Study as a whole: Calling hyperthyroidism stable required that no ophthalmopathy show up within 18 months of follow-up.

Other autoimmune disease, uncontrolled infection, pregnancy and lactation led to exclusion. V gave up 4 bases and J gave up 3 bases, with 8 bases separating them. The germline V gene encodes CDR1 SGHRS and CDR2 YFSETQ. The CDR3 length is 13 residues. This clonotype has a count of ten or more. Investigators amplified TCR beta CDR3 regions from RNA transcripts. HTBI primers served in a first-round RT-PCR, which a second-round multiplex PCR followed. Using its own MiXCR run on the multiplex PCR reads, TCRdb lists one record per CDR3 protein. Of around 590,000 distinct CDR3 sequences listed, approximately 37% were seen once; the top ten hold 3.5% to 5%.

This chain connects TRBV5-1 to TRBJ1-5; D might be TRBD1 (5 bases). The specimen was peripheral blood or thyroid tissue (not recorded which). The receptor was derived from an adult man with Graves' hyperthyroidism. The CDR3 DNA reads as TGCGCCAGCAGCCGGGGCCCCAATCAGCCCCAGCATTTT. Translated, it gives CASSRGPNQPQHF.